Each of the 17 T cell receptor beta chains below was sequenced from the same sample in a study of response to subunit inactivated influenza vaccine. TCRdb independently ran MiXCR on the RT-PCR reads; one entry per CDR3 protein. The sample has more than 700,000 distinct CDR3 sequences, 21% seen once; the top ten hold roughly 10%. Specimen: PBMCs from blood, collected about 5 days after vaccination. The receptors here all came from a man over 45 who received an inactivated influenza vaccine.

This clonotype was counted ten times or more. The CDR3: CASSLGWAGELFF. The CDR3 region has the DNA TGTGCCAGCAGTTTAGGTTGGGCCGGGGAGCTGTTTTTT. This chain links TRBV12-3 or TRBV12-4 with TRBJ2-2, with unresolved D. Between the trimmed V and J ends, which lost 1 base and 6 bases, there was a span of 6 bases. There are 13 residues in the CDR3.

This clonotype was seen more than once but under ten times. The CDR3 is CASSSQGFGNQPQHF. DNA for the CDR3: TGTGCCAGCAGCTCACAGGGTTTTGGCAATCAGCCCCAGCATTTT. This rearrangement joins TRBV5-5 to TRBJ1-5, with TRBD1 as a possible D gene (6 bases). Germline V gene data show CDR1 as SGHKS and CDR2 as YYEKEE (reference sequence). Deletions cut 3 bases from V and 2 bases from J, with 12 bases between. The CDR3 is made up of 15 amino acids.

The rearrangement joins TRBV6-2 or TRBV6-3 to TRBJ2-5; 8 positions match TRBD1. With V trimmed by 4 bases and J by 5 bases, 9 bases remained unmatched. The CDR3 has 15 residues. The germline gives CDR1 MNHEY, CDR2 SVGEGT. The CDR3 bases are TGTGCCAGCAGTTCGCGGACAGGGCGGAAGGAGACCCAGTACTTC. It translates to CASSSRTGRKETQYF.

This chain links TRBV20-1 with TRBJ1-1; 11 bases map to TRBD1. Germline CDR1 and CDR2: DFQATT and SNEGSKA (reference sequence). V was clipped by 6 bases and J by 5 bases; unmatched bases: 5. CDR3 length: 13 residues. The CDR3 protein is CSARDRGRTEAFF. DNA of the CDR3: TGCAGTGCCCGGGACAGGGGGAGGACTGAAGCTTTCTTT.

Points on this clonotype: One base away lies a much larger clone, so this may be a sequencing read error. The V gene is TRBV12-3 or TRBV12-4, the J gene TRBJ2-7; D is perhaps TRBD1 or TRBD2 (6 bases each). V dropped 5 bases and J dropped 1 base, with 18 bases sitting between them. The CDR3 is 16 residues long. CDR3 nucleotide sequence: TGTGCCAGCAGTGTGGGGGGCTCCGAGGGATCCTACGAGCAGTACTTC. Amino acids: CASSVGGSEGSYEQYF.

The chain combines TRBV27 with TRBJ2-1; 7 bases fit TRBD1. Germline CDR1 is MNHEY and CDR2 is SMNVEV (reference sequence). V was clipped by 5 bases and J by 12 bases; unmatched bases: 16. The CDR3 loop spans 15 amino acids. CDR3 sequence (DNA): TGTGCCAGCAGTCCATCGGGACCGCGCTACAGGGGGCAGTTCTTC. Translating gives CASSPSGPRYRGQFF.

The gene calls are TRBV20-1 and TRBJ2-2; 12 nucleotides line up with TRBD2. Looked up from germline, CDR1 is DFQATT and CDR2 is SNEGSKA (reference sequence). There are 15 residues in the CDR3. Germline trimming cut 5 bases from V and 6 bases from J; bases unmatched to any gene: 7. CDR3 sequence (DNA): TGCAGTGCTTCTACTAGCGGGGGGACCTCCGGGGAGCTGTTTTTT. This encodes CSASTSGGTSGELFF.

This chain uses TRBV12-3 or TRBV12-4 with TRBJ2-3; unclear D gene. Trimming took off 6 bases at V and 2 bases at J, with 15 bases between the two ends. This CDR3 comprises 15 residues. The CDR3: CASRFLQKNTDTQYF. The CDR3 DNA reads as TGTGCCAGCAGGTTCCTACAGAAGAACACAGATACGCAGTATTTT.

The rearrangement uses TRBV20-1 and TRBJ2-3; 8 bases match TRBD2. V gave up 6 bases and J gave up 2 bases; unmatched junction bases: 13. This CDR3 region has 16 residues. Germline lookup yields CDR1 DFQATT and CDR2 SNEGSKA (reference sequence). The CDR3 here is CSAEGLVVGYTDTQYF. The CDR3 nucleotides are TGCAGTGCAGAGGGACTAGTAGTGGGGTACACAGATACGCAGTATTTT.

This rearrangement joins TRBV20-1 to TRBJ2-3; TRBD2 matches at 7 bases. This CDR3 has 14 residues. V lost 3 bases, J lost 4 bases, and 7 bases stayed unmatched. Germline-derived CDR1 and CDR2 are DFQATT and SNEGSKA (reference sequence). CDR3 sequence reads: CSARTATSADTQYF. CDR3 nucleotide sequence: TGCAGTGCTAGGACAGCTACTAGCGCAGATACGCAGTATTTT.

On this clonotype itself: The junction departs from germline at one end; a sequencing error may be responsible. The chain joins TRBV14 to TRBJ2-1; D call uncertain. CDR3 length equals 13 residues. The germline gives CDR1 SGHDN, CDR2 FVKESK. CDR3 residues: CASSQVGYNEHFF. In DNA form, the CDR3 reads TGTGCCAGCAGCCAAGTCGGCTACAATGAGCATTTCTTC.

In its sample, this clonotype was seen a few times. The chain couples TRBV20-1 to TRBJ2-5, with D possibly being TRBD1 or TRBD2 (5 bases each). Trimming cost V 3 bases and J 5 bases, with 13 bases left between them. The germline V gene encodes CDR1 DFQATT and CDR2 SNEGSKA (reference sequence). The CDR3 covers 13 residues. The CDR3 here is CSASGTASETQYF. CDR3 in DNA: TGCAGTGCTAGCGGGACGGCCTCCGAGACCCAGTACTTC.

There are a few counts of this clonotype. This chain joins TRBV29-1 and TRBJ2-5; 10 nucleotides agree with TRBD2. The CDR3 runs 13 residues. The germline CDR1 and CDR2 sequences are SQVTM and ANQGSEA. J lost 5 bases, V lost 8 bases, and 8 bases had no gene match. The CDR3 nucleotides read TGCAGCCACCCCCGAGCGGGAGGGGAGACCCAGTACTTC. Protein product: CSHPRAGGETQYF.

This clonotype was seen more than once but under ten times. This sequence joins TRBV7-2 and TRBJ1-2; no clear D. This CDR3 region has 12 residues. The germline V gene encodes CDR1 SGHTA and CDR2 FQGNSA. Trimming pared 6 bases from V and 0 bases from J, leaving 5 bases between. Written as DNA, the CDR3 is TGTGCCAGCAGGCCAACTAACTATGGCTACACCTTC. It is translated as CASRPTNYGYTF.

This clonotype came up a few times. This chain uses TRBV9 with TRBJ2-2; TRBD2 agrees at 14 bases. This CDR3 contains 16 residues. With V trimmed by 4 bases and J by 6 bases, 5 bases remained unmatched. Germline CDR1 is SGDLS and CDR2 is YYNGEE. CDR3 sequence reads: CASSSTSGRVSGELFF. The CDR3 DNA is TGTGCCAGCAGCTCGACTAGCGGGAGGGTCTCCGGGGAGCTGTTTTTT. Full variable domain (missing parts from reference TRBV9 and TRBJ2-2): DSGVTQTPKHLITATGQRVTLRCSPRSGDLSVYWYQQSLDQGLQFLIQYYNGEERAKGNILERFSAQQFPDLHSELNLSSLELGDSALYFCASSSTSGRVSGELFFGEGSRLTVL.

This clonotype has just a few counts. This chain links TRBV7-2 with TRBJ2-7; maybe TRBD1 (8 bases). The CDR3 runs to 15 residues. V was shortened by 0 bases and J by 6 bases, with 15 bases between the two germline ends. The germline gives CDR1 SGHTA, CDR2 FQGNSA. The CDR3 reads CASSLAGTGLGEQYF. In nucleotides, the CDR3 is TGTGCCAGCAGCTTAGCAGGGACAGGACTAGGCGAGCAGTACTTC. The whole variable domain, filled in from reference TRBV7-2 and TRBJ2-7, reads GAGVSQSPSNKVTEKGKDVELRCDPISGHTALYWYRQSLGQGLEFLIYFQGNSAPDKSGLPSDRFSAERTGGSVSTLTIQRTQQEDSAVYLCASSLAGTGLGEQYFGPGTRLTVT.

This clonotype appeared once. V usage is TRBV20-1 and J usage is TRBJ2-1; 8 nucleotides line up with TRBD2. This CDR3 has 18 amino acids. V was pared by 4 bases and J by 3 bases, with 17 bases of the junction left unmatched. Germline V lookup: CDR1 DFQATT, CDR2 SNEGSKA (reference sequence). The CDR3 here is CSAISGLDSGGFYNEQFF. The CDR3, as DNA: TGCAGTGCTATTAGTGGTCTGGACAGCGGGGGCTTCTACAATGAGCAGTTCTTC.